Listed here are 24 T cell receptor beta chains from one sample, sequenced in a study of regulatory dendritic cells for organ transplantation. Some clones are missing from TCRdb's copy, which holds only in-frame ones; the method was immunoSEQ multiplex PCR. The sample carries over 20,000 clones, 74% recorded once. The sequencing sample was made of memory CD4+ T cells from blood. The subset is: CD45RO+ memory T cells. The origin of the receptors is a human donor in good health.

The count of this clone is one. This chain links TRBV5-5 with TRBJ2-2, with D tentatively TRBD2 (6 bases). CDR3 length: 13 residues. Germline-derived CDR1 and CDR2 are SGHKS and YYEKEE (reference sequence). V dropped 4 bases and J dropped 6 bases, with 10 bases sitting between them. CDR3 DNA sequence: TGTGCCAGCAGCCCGGGAGAATCCGGGGAGCTGTTTTTT. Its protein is CASSPGESGELFF.

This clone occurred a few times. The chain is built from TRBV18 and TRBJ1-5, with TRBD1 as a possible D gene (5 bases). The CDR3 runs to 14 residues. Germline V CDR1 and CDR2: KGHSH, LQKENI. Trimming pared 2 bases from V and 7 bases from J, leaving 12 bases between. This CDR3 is CASSPVGGGQPQHF. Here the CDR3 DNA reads TGTGCCAGCTCACCAGTGGGGGGTGGACAGCCCCAGCATTTT.

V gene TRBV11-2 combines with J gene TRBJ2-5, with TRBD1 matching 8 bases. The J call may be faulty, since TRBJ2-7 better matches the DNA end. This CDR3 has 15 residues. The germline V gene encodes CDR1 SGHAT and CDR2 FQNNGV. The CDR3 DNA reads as TGTGCCAGCAGCCCCAGGGGGACAGGATCCTACGAGCAGTACTTC. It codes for CASSPRGTGSYEQYF.

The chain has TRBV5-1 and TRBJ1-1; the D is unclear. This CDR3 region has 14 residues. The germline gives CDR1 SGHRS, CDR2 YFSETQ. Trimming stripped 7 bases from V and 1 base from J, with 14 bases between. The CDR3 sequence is CASGPSRGNTEAFF. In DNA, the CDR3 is TGCGCCAGCGGCCCTTCCCGGGGGAACACTGAAGCTTTCTTT.

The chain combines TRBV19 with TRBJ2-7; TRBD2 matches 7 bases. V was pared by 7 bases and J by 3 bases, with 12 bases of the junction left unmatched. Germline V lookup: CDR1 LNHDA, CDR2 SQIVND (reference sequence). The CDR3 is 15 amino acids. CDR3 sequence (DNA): TGTGCCAGTAAAGATGGAGCGGGACTTAACTACGAGCAGTACTTC. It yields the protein CASKDGAGLNYEQYF.

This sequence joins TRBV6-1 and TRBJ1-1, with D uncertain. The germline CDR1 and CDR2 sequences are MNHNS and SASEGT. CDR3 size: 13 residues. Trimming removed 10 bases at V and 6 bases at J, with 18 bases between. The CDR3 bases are TGTGCCACGGTTAGTCCCCACGAAGCTGAAGCTTTCTTT. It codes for CATVSPHEAEAFF.

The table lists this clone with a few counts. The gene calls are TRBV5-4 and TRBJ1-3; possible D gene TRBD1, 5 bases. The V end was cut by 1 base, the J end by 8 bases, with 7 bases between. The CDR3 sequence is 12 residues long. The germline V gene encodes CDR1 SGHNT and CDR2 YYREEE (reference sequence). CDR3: CASSLKGDTIYF. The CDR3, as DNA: TGTGCCAGCAGCTTGAAAGGGGACACCATATATTTT.

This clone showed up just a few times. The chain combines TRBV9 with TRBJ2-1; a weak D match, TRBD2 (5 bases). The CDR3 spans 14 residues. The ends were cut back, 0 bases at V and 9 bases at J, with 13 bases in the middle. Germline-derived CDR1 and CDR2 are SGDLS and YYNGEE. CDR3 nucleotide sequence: TGTGCCAGCAGCGTAGTTTGGGCGGGCAGTGAGCAGTTCTTC. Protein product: CASSVVWAGSEQFF.

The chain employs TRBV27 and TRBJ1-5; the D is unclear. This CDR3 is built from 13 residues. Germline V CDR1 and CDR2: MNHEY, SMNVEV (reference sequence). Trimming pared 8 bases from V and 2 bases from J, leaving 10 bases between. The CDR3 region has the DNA TGTGCCAGCGCAAACCGGGGCAATCAGCCCCAGCATTTT. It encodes CASANRGNQPQHF.

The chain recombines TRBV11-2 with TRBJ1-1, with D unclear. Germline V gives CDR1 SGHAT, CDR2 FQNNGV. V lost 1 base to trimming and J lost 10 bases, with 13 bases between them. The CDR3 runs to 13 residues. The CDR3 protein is CASSLGSLEGAFF. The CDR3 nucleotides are TGTGCCAGCAGCTTAGGATCGTTGGAGGGAGCTTTCTTT.

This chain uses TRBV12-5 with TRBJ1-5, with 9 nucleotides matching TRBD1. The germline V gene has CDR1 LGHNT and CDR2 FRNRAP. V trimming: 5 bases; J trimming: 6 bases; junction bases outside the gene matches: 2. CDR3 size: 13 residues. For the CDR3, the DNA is TGTGCTAGTGGTGGACAGGGGATTCAGCCCCAGCATTTT. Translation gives CASGGQGIQPQHF.

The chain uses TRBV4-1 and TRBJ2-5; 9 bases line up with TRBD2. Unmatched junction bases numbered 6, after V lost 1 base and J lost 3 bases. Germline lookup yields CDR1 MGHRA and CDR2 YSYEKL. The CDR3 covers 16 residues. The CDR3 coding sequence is TGCGCCAGCAGCCAAGGGCGTGCGGGGGGGAAAGAGACCCAGTACTTC. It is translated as CASSQGRAGGKETQYF.

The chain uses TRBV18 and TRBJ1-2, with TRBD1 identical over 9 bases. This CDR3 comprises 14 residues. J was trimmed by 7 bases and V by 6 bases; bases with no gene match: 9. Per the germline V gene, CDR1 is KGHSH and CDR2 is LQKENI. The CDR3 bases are TGTGCCAGCTCGCCGGGACAGGGAGCCTCTGGCTACACCTTC. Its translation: CASSPGQGASGYTF.

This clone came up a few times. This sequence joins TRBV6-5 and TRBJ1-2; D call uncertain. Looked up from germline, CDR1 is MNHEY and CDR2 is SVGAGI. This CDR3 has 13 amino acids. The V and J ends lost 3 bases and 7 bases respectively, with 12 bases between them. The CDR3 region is CASSYRDLSGYTF. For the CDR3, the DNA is TGTGCCAGCAGTTATCGCGACTTGAGTGGCTACACCTTC.

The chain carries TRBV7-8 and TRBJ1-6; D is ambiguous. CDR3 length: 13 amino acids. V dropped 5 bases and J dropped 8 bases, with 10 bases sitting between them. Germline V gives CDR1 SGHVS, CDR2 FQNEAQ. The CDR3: CASSPREDSPLHF. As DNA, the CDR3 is TGTGCCAGCAGCCCCCGGGAGGATTCACCCCTCCACTTT.

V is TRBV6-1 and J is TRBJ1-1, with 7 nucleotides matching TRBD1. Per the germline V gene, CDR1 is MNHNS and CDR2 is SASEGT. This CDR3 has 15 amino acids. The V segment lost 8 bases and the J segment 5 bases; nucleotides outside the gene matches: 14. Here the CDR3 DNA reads TGTGCCAGCTCCGGACAGGCGGCGGGTCGTACTGAAGCTTTCTTT. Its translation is CASSGQAAGRTEAFF.

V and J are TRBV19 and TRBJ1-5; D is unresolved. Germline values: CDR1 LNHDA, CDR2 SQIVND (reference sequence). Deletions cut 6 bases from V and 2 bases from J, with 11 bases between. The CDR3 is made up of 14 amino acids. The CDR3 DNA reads TGTGCCAGTAGGTGGTTTATAGGCAATCAGCCCCAGCATTTT. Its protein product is CASRWFIGNQPQHF.

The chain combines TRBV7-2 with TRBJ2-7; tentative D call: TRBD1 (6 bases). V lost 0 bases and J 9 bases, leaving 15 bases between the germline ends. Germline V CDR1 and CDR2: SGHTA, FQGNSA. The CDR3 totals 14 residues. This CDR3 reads CASSLAEGQTLQYF. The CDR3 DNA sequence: TGTGCCAGCAGCTTAGCCGAAGGACAGACCCTGCAGTACTTC.

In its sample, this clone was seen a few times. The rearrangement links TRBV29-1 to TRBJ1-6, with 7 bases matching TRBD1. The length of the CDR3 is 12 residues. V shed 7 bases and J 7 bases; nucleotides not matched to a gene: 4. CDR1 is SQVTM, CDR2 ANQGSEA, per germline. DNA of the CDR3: TGCAGCGCGAGACAGGGAAATTCACCCCTCCACTTT. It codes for CSARQGNSPLHF. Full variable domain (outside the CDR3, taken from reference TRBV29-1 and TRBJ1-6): SAVISQKPSRDICQRGTSLTIQCQVDSQVTMMFWYRQQPGQSLTLIATANQGSEATYESGFVIDKFPISRPNLTFSTLTVSNMSPEDSSIYLCSARQGNSPLHFGNGTRLTVT.

The CDR3 sequence is CASSESDRAGNTIYF. The CDR3 nucleotides read TGTGCCAGCAGTGAATCGGACAGGGCAGGAAACACCATATATTTT. The V call is TRBV25-1, the J call TRBJ1-3; 8 bases are a match to TRBD1. The CDR3 totals 15 residues. V was clipped by 1 base and J by 4 bases; unmatched bases: 3. Germline values: CDR1 MGHDK, CDR2 SYGVNS.

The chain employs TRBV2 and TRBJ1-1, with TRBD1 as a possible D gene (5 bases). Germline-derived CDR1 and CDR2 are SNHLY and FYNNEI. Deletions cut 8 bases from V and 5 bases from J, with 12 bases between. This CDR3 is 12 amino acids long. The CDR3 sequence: CASEKGRTEAFF. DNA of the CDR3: TGTGCCAGCGAGAAGGGGCGTACTGAAGCTTTCTTT.

CDR3 DNA: TGTGCCAGCACCGAGTACGGGACAGGGAGTAAAAAACTGTTTTTT. As protein: CASTEYGTGSKKLFF. J is TRBJ1-4 and V is TRBV5-8, with 9 nucleotides matching TRBD1. CDR3 length: 15 residues. Losses at the gene ends were 6 bases for V and 9 bases for J; bases not matched to a gene: 12. Germline V CDR1 and CDR2: SGHTS, YDEGEE. Drawing the rest from reference TRBV5-8 and TRBJ1-4, the complete variable domain is EAGVTQSPTHLIKTRGQQATLRCSPISGHTSVYWYQQALGLGLQFLLWYDEGEERNRGNFPPRFSGRQFPNYSSELNVNALELEDSALYLCASTEYGTGSKKLFFGSGTQLSVL.

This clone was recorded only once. The CDR3 DNA is TGTGCCAGCAGGGGCCTATATAGCAATCAGCCCCAGCATTTT. Its translation is CASRGLYSNQPQHF. This chain links TRBV2 with TRBJ1-5; unclear D gene. V was cut by 6 bases and J by 0 bases, with 9 bases left in between. CDR3 size: 14 residues. CDR1 and CDR2 from the germline V gene are SNHLY and FYNNEI.

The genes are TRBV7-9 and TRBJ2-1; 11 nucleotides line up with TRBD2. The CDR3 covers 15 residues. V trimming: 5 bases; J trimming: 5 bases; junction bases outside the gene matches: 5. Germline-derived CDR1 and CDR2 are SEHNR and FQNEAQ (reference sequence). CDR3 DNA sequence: TGTGCCAGCAGCCCACTAGCGGGGGCACACAATGAGCAGTTCTTC. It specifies CASSPLAGAHNEQFF.